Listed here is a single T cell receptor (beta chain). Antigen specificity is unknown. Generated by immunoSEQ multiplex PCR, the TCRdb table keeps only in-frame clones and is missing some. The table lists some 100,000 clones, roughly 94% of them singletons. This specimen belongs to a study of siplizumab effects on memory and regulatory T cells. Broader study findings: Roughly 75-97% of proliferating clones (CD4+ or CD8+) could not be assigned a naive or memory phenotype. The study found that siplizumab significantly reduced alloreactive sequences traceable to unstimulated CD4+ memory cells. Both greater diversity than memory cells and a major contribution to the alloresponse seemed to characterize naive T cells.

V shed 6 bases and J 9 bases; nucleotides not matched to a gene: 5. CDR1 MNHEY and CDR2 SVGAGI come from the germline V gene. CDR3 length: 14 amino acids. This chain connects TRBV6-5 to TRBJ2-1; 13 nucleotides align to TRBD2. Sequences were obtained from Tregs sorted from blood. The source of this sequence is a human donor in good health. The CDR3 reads CASSRLAGGGEQFF. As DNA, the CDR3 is TGTGCCAGCAGCCGACTAGCGGGAGGTGGTGAGCAGTTCTTC.